These 15 T cell receptor beta chains came from one sample sequenced in a study of CD8 T cells in Susac syndrome. It was with random hexamers that roughly 0.45 to 1 ug RNA was reverse transcribed. TCRdb ran MiXCR on the immunoSEQ multiplex PCR reads and lists one entry per CDR3 protein. The table includes over 150,000 distinct CDR3 sequences, over 90% detected once. Sequenced sample: CD4+ T cells from PBMCs. The origin of the receptors is a human donor with multiple sclerosis.

V usage is TRBV11-2 and J usage is TRBJ1-1; D ambiguous. V lost 9 bases and J lost 0, with 8 bases in between. Germline CDR1 and CDR2: SGHAT and FQNNGV. There are 12 residues in the CDR3. The CDR3 nucleotides are TGTGCCAGTACACAGATGAACACTGAAGCTTTCTTT. Translated, it gives CASTQMNTEAFF.

The rearrangement joins TRBV5-4 to TRBJ1-6; D possibly corresponds to TRBD1 (5 bases). The CDR3 has 14 amino acids. The V and J ends lost 4 bases and 7 bases respectively, with 12 bases between them. Per germline, CDR1 SGHNT and CDR2 YYREEE (reference sequence). DNA of the CDR3: TGTGCCAGCAGCGGGGCAGTCGAAAATTCACCCCTCCACTTT. Its protein product is CASSGAVENSPLHF.

V usage is TRBV11-2 and J usage is TRBJ1-2, with 7 nucleotides matching TRBD1. The CDR3 has 16 residues. J was trimmed by 3 bases and V by 4 bases; bases with no gene match: 11. Per germline, CDR1 SGHAT and CDR2 FQNNGV. The CDR3 reads CASSSIYRGEDYGYTF. For the CDR3, the DNA is TGTGCCAGCAGCTCAATCTACAGGGGAGAGGACTATGGCTACACCTTC.

The chain links TRBV11-2 to TRBJ2-7; D is uncertain. The CDR3 runs 15 residues. Germline lookup yields CDR1 SGHAT and CDR2 FQNNGV. Trimming took off 0 bases at V and 3 bases at J, with 12 bases between the two ends. The DNA for the CDR3 is TGTGCCAGCAGCTTAGATCCAGGCAGCTTCTACGAGCAGTACTTC. It codes for CASSLDPGSFYEQYF.

The rearrangement links TRBV30 to TRBJ1-2, with 9 nucleotides matching TRBD1. Unmatched junction bases numbered 6, after V lost 0 bases and J lost 7 bases. The germline V gene encodes CDR1 GTSNPN and CDR2 SVGIG (reference sequence). This CDR3 region has 14 residues. Here the CDR3 DNA reads TGTGCCTGGAGTGTAAATACAGGGGGCCGTGGCTACACCTTC. Protein: CAWSVNTGGRGYTF.

V gene TRBV30 combines with J gene TRBJ2-1, with D uncertain. Trimming shortened V by 2 bases and J by 8 bases, and 7 bases separated the two germline ends. This CDR3 spans 11 amino acids. CDR1 and CDR2 from the germline V gene are GTSNPN and SVGIG (reference sequence). This CDR3 reads CAWSFPYEQFF. CDR3 coding DNA: TGTGCCTGGAGTTTCCCTTATGAGCAGTTCTTC.

This clonotype was picked up a small number of times. Written as DNA, the CDR3 is TGCAGCCTCCGGAGGGCCGGCAATGAGCAGTTCTTC. Its translation is CSLRRAGNEQFF. The V gene is TRBV29-1, the J gene TRBJ2-1; D is possibly TRBD2 (6 bases). The CDR3 has 12 residues. CDR1 SQVTM and CDR2 ANQGSEA come from the germline V gene. The V end lost 8 bases, the J end lost 6 bases, and 14 bases lay between the germline ends.

DNA of the CDR3: TGTGCCAGCTCTACGACGGATAATAATGAAAAACTGTTTTTT. It yields the protein CASSTTDNNEKLFF. The chain is built from TRBV18 and TRBJ1-4; D is unclear. Trimming stripped 6 bases from V and 4 bases from J, with 12 bases between. Germline V gene data show CDR1 as KGHSH and CDR2 as LQKENI. The CDR3 has 14 residues.

This chain joins TRBV24-1 and TRBJ1-1; 9 positions agree with TRBD1. The CDR3 covers 13 residues. Per the germline V gene, CDR1 is KGHDR and CDR2 is SFDVKD. The J segment lost 3 bases and the V segment lost 9 bases, leaving 4 bases of the junction unmatched. The DNA for the CDR3 is TGTGCCACCCAACAGGGGGCCGACACTGAAGCTTTCTTT. Protein sequence: CATQQGADTEAFF.

This chain joins TRBV4-2 and TRBJ1-2, with TRBD1 identical over 9 bases. CDR3 size: 15 residues. V gave up 0 bases and J gave up 4 bases; unmatched junction bases: 3. CDR1 LGHNA and CDR2 YNFKEQ come from the germline V gene. The CDR3 sequence: CASSQDPQGAYGYTF. CDR3 DNA: TGTGCCAGCAGCCAAGACCCACAGGGGGCCTATGGCTACACCTTC.

As DNA, the CDR3 is TGTGCCTGGGACAGGGGCCAAGAGACCCAGTACTTC. Its translation: CAWDRGQETQYF. The rearrangement links TRBV30 to TRBJ2-5; 8 nucleotides agree with TRBD1. The V segment lost 5 bases and the J segment 1 base; nucleotides outside the gene matches: 0. In germline, CDR1 is GTSNPN, CDR2 SVGIG (reference sequence). This CDR3 comprises 12 residues. Full variable domain (rest looked up from reference TRBV30 and TRBJ2-5): SQTIHQWPATLVQPVGSPLSLECTVEGTSNPNLYWYRQAAGRGLQLLFYSVGIGQISSEVPQNLSASRPQDRQFILSSKKLLLSDSGFYLCAWDRGQETQYFGPGTRLLVL.

The V call is TRBV3-1, the J call TRBJ2-3, with 12 bases that match TRBD2. The CDR3 totals 15 residues. Germline CDR1 LGHDT, CDR2 YNNKEL (reference sequence). V shed 1 base, J shed 4 bases, and the junction held 0 bases outside the gene matches. CDR3 coding DNA: TGTGCCAGCAGCCAAGGACTAGCGGGAGCAGATACGCAGTATTTT. Translation: CASSQGLAGADTQYF.

This rearrangement joins TRBV15 to TRBJ2-1; TRBD2 matches 12 bases. Per germline, CDR1 LNHNV and CDR2 YYDKDF (reference sequence). The CDR3 contains 15 residues. V shed 0 bases and J 7 bases; nucleotides not matched to a gene: 1. The CDR3 region has the DNA TGTGCCACCAGCAGAGACCTAGCGGGAGGGAATGAGCAGTTCTTC. This encodes CATSRDLAGGNEQFF.

The chain links TRBV14 to TRBJ2-5; D possibly matches TRBD1 or TRBD2 (6 bases each). The CDR3 covers 13 residues. The ends were cut back, 4 bases at V and 4 bases at J, with 10 bases in the middle. Germline CDR1 is SGHDN and CDR2 is FVKESK. In DNA form, the CDR3 reads TGTGCCAGCAGCCGAAGGGGGGCAGAGACCCAGTACTTC. It encodes CASSRRGAETQYF.

The chain carries TRBV5-1 and TRBJ2-2; 12 positions agree with TRBD1. The CDR3 is made up of 15 amino acids. J was trimmed by 7 bases and V by 4 bases; bases with no gene match: 5. Germline CDR1 and CDR2: SGHRS and YFSETQ. The CDR3 protein is CASSTGQGAYGELFF. The CDR3 coding sequence is TGCGCCAGCAGCACGGGACAGGGGGCGTACGGGGAGCTGTTTTTT.